This T cell receptor beta chain was recorded in a study of blood T cell repertoires in COVID-19. In the study overall: Donors in the United States, Italy and Spain gave samples during acute or convalescent COVID-19. From T cells, B-cell-depleted T cells, or PBMCs came the material, which was cDNA or gDNA.

In the source study's methods: Quantification of nucleated cells was approximated via reference gene primer amplification. Measured with immunoSEQ multiplex PCR; TCRdb has only the in-frame clones, and not every one. The D gene and trimming were derived from the DNA, and the V and J assignments and clone size from that table. This sample yields hundreds of thousands of clones, of which roughly 80% are seen a single time; over 3.5% belongs to the top ten. The junction had 7 bases not matched to a gene; V was cut back by 5 bases and J by 8 bases. This CDR3 has 13 residues. Germline CDR1 is SEHNR and CDR2 is FQNEAQ (reference sequence).

Sequenced: peripheral blood. The chain joins TRBV7-9 to TRBJ1-2; TRBD1 agrees at 8 bases. This TCR was recovered from a woman in her 70s with acute or convalescent COVID-19. CDR3 nucleotides: TGTGCCAGCAGCACCCCAGGGGGCAAGGGCTACACCTTC. Translation: CASSTPGGKGYTF.